The following is a T cell receptor (beta chain) sequence with its context. As yet, its antigen is unknown. This entry comes from a study of cytomegalovirus exposure and HLA in healthy donors. The length of the CDR3 is 11 residues. Germline CDR1 and CDR2: MNHNS and SASEGT. Deletions cut 10 bases from V and 4 bases from J, with 7 bases between. Researchers ran the PCR with 60 Vbeta and 13 Jbeta primers. Only in-frame clones appear in the TCRdb table, and some are missing; sequencing was by immunoSEQ multiplex PCR. The data show about 110,000 clones, just over 70% seen once. General study points: A later look showed TCR association rates differing by HLA locus, highest for DRB1 and lowest for HLA-C.

The donors gave bone marrow, and they were healthy. Sequencing input: PBMCs. This receptor was identified in a boy younger than 18 in good health and CMV-seronegative. This chain uses TRBV6-1 with TRBJ2-2; D is unresolved. The CDR3 nucleotides are TGTGCCATCACTGGCACCGGGGAGCTGTTTTTT. Translated, it gives CAITGTGELFF.